Listed below are T cell receptor beta chains from one sample, sequenced in a study of response to subunit inactivated influenza vaccine. Each CDR3 protein is one row after TCRdb ran MiXCR on the RT-PCR reads. The top ten hold approximately 10% of the sample, which has about 570,000 distinct CDR3 sequences, about 11% seen once. These same data were also listed under a study on T cells expressing NK-cell markers.

Source: PBMCs from blood, taken on the day of vaccination. These receptors were collected from a man aged 50-60 years who received an inactivated influenza vaccine. CDR3s include the opening cysteine and the closing phenylalanine or tryptophan. D genes are given only for firm matches. Clone size is shown for a subset of rows, as once, few, many or a class of expanded clone.

j_call cdr3_length clone_size d_call v_call cdr3_aa cdr3_nt
TRBJ2-6 19 . TRBD2 TRBV27 CASRPVAVGDYSGANVLTF TGTGCCAGCAGACCTGTTGCCGTCGGGGACTACTCTGGGGCCAACGTCCTGACTTTC
TRBJ2-7 16 . TRBD2 TRBV6-5 CASSYSGLAGTYEQYF TGTGCCAGCAGTTACTCGGGTCTAGCGGGGACGTACGAGCAGTACTTC
TRBJ2-2 19 many . TRBV18 CASSTSDIFIAPATGELFF TGTGCCAGCTCAACATCTGACATTTTCATCGCCCCTGCGACCGGGGAGCTGTTTTTT
TRBJ2-3 14 few . TRBV2 CASSGQERWDTQYF TGTGCCAGCAGTGGGCAGGAGAGGTGGGATACGCAGTATTTT
TRBJ2-1 12 few . TRBV4-3 CASSRRDGQQFF TGCGCCAGCAGCCGCCGGGACGGGCAGCAGTTCTTC
TRBJ2-5 16 . TRBD2 TRBV7-2 CASSRTSGSGRETQYF TGTGCCAGCAGCCGAACTAGCGGGAGTGGGAGGGAGACCCAGTACTTC
TRBJ2-2 15 . TRBD2 TRBV29-1 CSVQASSGSTGELFF TGCAGCGTACAGGCTTCTAGCGGGAGTACCGGGGAGCTGTTTTTT
TRBJ2-7 13 . . TRBV2 CASRGDTEYEQYF TGTGCCAGCAGGGGGGACACCGAATACGAGCAGTACTTC
TRBJ2-1 14 many . TRBV29-1 CSVEGPRLGNEQFF TGCAGCGTTGAAGGACCGAGACTAGGCAATGAGCAGTTCTTC
TRBJ2-1 13 . . TRBV12-5 CASGLSLMDEQFF TGTGCTAGTGGTTTAAGTCTCATGGATGAGCAGTTCTTC
TRBJ2-1 15 many . TRBV18 CASSKDRGSYNEQFF TGTGCCAGCTCAAAGGACAGAGGATCCTACAATGAGCAGTTCTTC
TRBJ2-2 18 few TRBD2 TRBV2 CASRGTSGGLTNTGELFF TGTGCCAGCAGGGGGACTAGCGGGGGGCTAACGAACACCGGGGAGCTGTTTTTT
TRBJ1-3 14 once . TRBV20-1 CSAPEGISGNTIYF TGCAGTGCTCCCGAAGGGATCTCTGGAAACACCATATATTTT
TRBJ2-3 11 . . TRBV5-1 CASSLTDMQYF TGCGCCAGCAGCCTTACGGATATGCAGTATTTT
TRBJ1-1 15 many . TRBV6-1 CASSASPGPGTEAFF TGTGCCAGCAGTGCTTCCCCGGGACCTGGCACTGAAGCTTTCTTT
TRBJ1-4 14 . TRBD1 TRBV6-2/TRBV6-3 CASRPGQVNEKLFF TGTGCCAGCAGACCGGGACAGGTTAATGAAAAACTGTTTTTT